This T cell receptor (beta chain) originates from a study of cytomegalovirus exposure and HLA in healthy donors. Study at large: Approximately 170 million T cells yielded 100 million or so unique TCR beta sequences in earlier analysis.

Primers included in the PCR were 60 Vbeta and 13 Jbeta primers. TCRdb keeps only in-frame clones here, not all; method: immunoSEQ multiplex PCR. The top ten clones hold 3.3% of a sample with 65,000 or so clones, 77% of them seen once. The clonotype originates from a woman between 40 and 50 years old in good health and CMV-seropositive. The sample taken for sequencing was PBMCs.

CDR3 protein: CASSLDSGTTLGYTF. The CDR3 nucleotides are TGCGCCAGCAGCTTGGATAGTGGGACAACTCTTGGCTACACCTTC. The genes are TRBV5-1 and TRBJ1-2; D might be TRBD1 (6 bases). Germline-derived CDR1 and CDR2 are SGHRS and YFSETQ. CDR3 size: 15 residues. V lost 0 bases to trimming and J lost 7 bases, with 16 bases between them.